These T cell receptor beta chains were read from a single sample in a study of T cells of healthy individuals. TCRdb redid the calling of the 5' RACE reads with MiXCR, one entry per CDR3 protein. The profile shows about 60,000 distinct CDR3 sequences, roughly 15% of them singletons. All receptors derive from a human donor in good health. CDR3s include the opening cysteine and the closing phenylalanine or tryptophan. Fields, in order: J gene, clone size, D gene, V gene, CDR3 DNA, CDR3 protein. D genes are given only for firm matches. Size values are once, few and many counts, or a class for expanded clones, and some rows have none.

J: TRBJ1-1
size: many
D: .
V: TRBV7-9
DNA: TGTGCCAGCAGCCGAGGGGGGGACACTGAAGCTTTCTTT
CDR3: CASSRGGDTEAFF

J: TRBJ2-1
size: many
D: .
V: TRBV14
DNA: TGTGCCAGCAGCCAGCTCCTCCTCAACAATGAGCAGTTCTTC
CDR3: CASSQLLLNNEQFF

J: TRBJ1-5
size: .
D: TRBD1
V: TRBV6-5
DNA: TGTGCCAGCAGCCTCGCCGGGACAGGGGAACAGCCCCAGCATTTT
CDR3: CASSLAGTGEQPQHF

J: TRBJ2-2
size: many
D: .
V: TRBV27
DNA: TGTGCCAGCAGTTTGGGCAGGACCACCGGGGAGCTGTTTTTT
CDR3: CASSLGRTTGELFF

J: TRBJ2-3
size: few
D: .
V: TRBV5-6
DNA: TGTGCCAGCAGCTTGAAATCGGGGTTCACAGATACGCAGTATTTT
CDR3: CASSLKSGFTDTQYF

J: TRBJ2-1
size: many
D: .
V: TRBV12-3/TRBV12-4
DNA: TGTGCCAGCAGTTTGTTCGGGACTGGTTACAATGAGCAGTTCTTC
CDR3: CASSLFGTGYNEQFF

J: TRBJ2-5
size: many
D: .
V: TRBV19
DNA: TGTGCCAGTAGTTCTACAGGCGTGGAGACCCAGTACTTC
CDR3: CASSSTGVETQYF

J: TRBJ2-2
size: many
D: .
V: TRBV10-3
DNA: TGTGCCATCAACAGAGCCGCCGGGGAGCTGTTTTTT
CDR3: CAINRAAGELFF

J: TRBJ2-1
size: many
D: .
V: TRBV27
DNA: TGTGCCAGCAGTTTAAATAATGAGCAGTTCTTC
CDR3: CASSLNNEQFF

J: TRBJ1-1
size: many
D: TRBD1
V: TRBV29-1
DNA: TGCAGCATCCGACAGGGGAACACTGAAGCTTTCTTT
CDR3: CSIRQGNTEAFF

J: TRBJ2-1
size: many
D: .
V: TRBV6-2/TRBV6-3
DNA: TGTGCCAGTTGTCGCTACAATGAGCAGTTCTTC
CDR3: CASCRYNEQFF

J: TRBJ2-5
size: .
D: TRBD1
V: TRBV5-4
DNA: TGTGCCAGCAGCTTGATCGGGGACAGACAAGAGACCCAGTACTTC
CDR3: CASSLIGDRQETQYF

J: TRBJ1-1
size: .
D: TRBD1
V: TRBV5-4
DNA: TGTGCCAGCAGCCCCGGAGGCCAGGGGGCTACTGAAGCTTTCTTT
CDR3: CASSPGGQGATEAFF

J: TRBJ2-5
size: few
D: .
V: TRBV7-3
DNA: TGTGCCAGCAGCTCATTTGGGCGGGTAGGGCAGGAGACCCAGTACTTC
CDR3: CASSSFGRVGQETQYF

J: TRBJ1-5
size: many
D: .
V: TRBV4-1
DNA: TGCGCCAGCAGCCCACCCGGCGGTCAGCCCCAGCATTTT
CDR3: CASSPPGGQPQHF

J: TRBJ2-5
size: .
D: .
V: TRBV9
DNA: TGTGCCAGCAGTCAAGCTAGCGTTGGATTAGAGACCCAGTACTTC
CDR3: CASSQASVGLETQYF

J: TRBJ1-3
size: many
D: .
V: TRBV5-5
DNA: TGTGCCAGCAGCAATCCGGGACACCTCGCCCTTACTGGAAACACCATATATTTT
CDR3: CASSNPGHLALTGNTIYF

J: TRBJ2-7
size: many
D: .
V: TRBV12-3/TRBV12-4
DNA: TGTGCCAGCAGTTCGGACCGCTACGAGCAGTACTTC
CDR3: CASSSDRYEQYF

J: TRBJ2-3
size: few
D: .
V: TRBV5-1
DNA: TGCGCCAGCAGCTTGGATCTAGATACGCAGTATTTT
CDR3: CASSLDLDTQYF

J: TRBJ1-4
size: many
D: .
V: TRBV18
DNA: TGTGCCAGCTCACGAGGAGGTGAAAAACTGTTTTTT
CDR3: CASSRGGEKLFF

J: TRBJ2-1
size: few
D: .
V: TRBV24-1
DNA: TGTGCCACCAGCCCAGGACCTTACAATGAGCAGTTCTTC
CDR3: CATSPGPYNEQFF

J: TRBJ2-6
size: few
D: TRBD1
V: TRBV7-9
DNA: TGTGCCAGCAGCTTAGAGGACAGGGTGTACTCTGGGGCCAACGTCCTGACTTTC
CDR3: CASSLEDRVYSGANVLTF

J: TRBJ2-3
size: .
D: .
V: TRBV9
DNA: TGTGCCAGCAGCCCCTGGGACCGAGGGACAGATACGCAGTATTTT
CDR3: CASSPWDRGTDTQYF

J: TRBJ1-5
size: .
D: .
V: TRBV6-5
DNA: TGTGCCAGCAAAAAGGGAAAGTTGGTAAATCAGCCCCAGCATTTT
CDR3: CASKKGKLVNQPQHF

J: TRBJ2-7
size: .
D: TRBD2
V: TRBV7-8
DNA: TGTGCCAGCAGGACAAGCGGGGGTTACGAGCAGTACTTC
CDR3: CASRTSGGYEQYF

J: TRBJ2-1
size: .
D: .
V: TRBV28
DNA: TGTGCCAGCACCACCACGGCGGCCTCCTACAATGAGCAGTTCTTC
CDR3: CASTTTAASYNEQFF

J: TRBJ1-3
size: .
D: .
V: TRBV29-1
DNA: TGCAGCGTTGAAGATTATCAGGCTGGAAACACCATATATTTT
CDR3: CSVEDYQAGNTIYF

J: TRBJ1-6
size: .
D: .
V: TRBV27
DNA: TGTGCCAGCACCCGCAGCTCCTATAATTCACCCCTCCACTTT
CDR3: CASTRSSYNSPLHF

J: TRBJ2-1
size: .
D: TRBD1
V: TRBV7-9
DNA: TGTGCCAGCAGCTTAGAACCCGCAGGGGGCAGGAATGAGCAGTTCTTC
CDR3: CASSLEPAGGRNEQFF

J: TRBJ2-6
size: .
D: .
V: TRBV5-1
DNA: TGCGCCAGCAGCTCGCAACCGACAGGTCCCTCTGGGGCCAACGTCCTGACTTTC
CDR3: CASSSQPTGPSGANVLTF

J: TRBJ2-1
size: .
D: .
V: TRBV2
DNA: TGTGCCAGCAGTGAGGGGCCCCGACTTGGGGGGGAGCAGTTCTTC
CDR3: CASSEGPRLGGEQFF

J: TRBJ2-4
size: .
D: TRBD2
V: TRBV4-1
DNA: TGCGCCAGCAGCCCTACTAGCGGGGGAGACATTCAGTACTTC
CDR3: CASSPTSGGDIQYF

J: TRBJ1-1
size: once
D: TRBD1
V: TRBV6-5
DNA: TGTGCCAGCAGTCTCAGGGGGATGAACACTGAAGCTTTCTTT
CDR3: CASSLRGMNTEAFF

J: TRBJ2-3
size: .
D: TRBD2
V: TRBV6-5
DNA: TGTGCCAGCACCGGGACTAGCGGGGGTTATACGCAGTATTTT
CDR3: CASTGTSGGYTQYF

J: TRBJ2-7
size: many
D: TRBD1
V: TRBV5-1
DNA: TGCGCCAGCAGCTTCACAGGGGGCCACGAGCAGTACTTC
CDR3: CASSFTGGHEQYF

J: TRBJ2-2
size: few
D: .
V: TRBV7-4
DNA: TGTGCCAGCAGCCGAGCGGGGAACACCGGGGAGCTGTTTTTT
CDR3: CASSRAGNTGELFF

J: TRBJ2-3
size: many
D: .
V: TRBV20-1
DNA: TGCAGTGCTAGTTCTGGGTACGGCACAGATACGCAGTATTTT
CDR3: CSASSGYGTDTQYF

J: TRBJ2-5
size: few
D: TRBD2
V: TRBV4-1
DNA: TGCGCCAGCAGCCAAGATTCGCCTAGCGGGAGAAGGGAGACCCAGTACTTC
CDR3: CASSQDSPSGRRETQYF

J: TRBJ1-3
size: many
D: .
V: TRBV20-1
DNA: TGCAGTGCTAGATCCGGGAGCGCTTCCGGAAACACCATATATTTT
CDR3: CSARSGSASGNTIYF

J: TRBJ2-7
size: many
D: .
V: TRBV5-1
DNA: TGCGCCAGCAAGGCGGTGGGCGAGCAGTACTTC
CDR3: CASKAVGEQYF

J: TRBJ2-1
size: .
D: TRBD2
V: TRBV3-1
DNA: TGTGCCAGCAGCCCATCTAGACTAGCGGGAGCTTTCAATGAGCAGTTCTTC
CDR3: CASSPSRLAGAFNEQFF

J: TRBJ1-5
size: many
D: .
V: TRBV19
DNA: TGTGCCAGTCTTAGTATCCCAGGGCAGAATAGCAATCAGCCCCAGCATTTT
CDR3: CASLSIPGQNSNQPQHF

J: TRBJ2-1
size: .
D: TRBD2
V: TRBV9
DNA: TGTGCCAGCAGCGCCCTAGCGGGAGGGCCGAGAAATGAGCAGTTCTTC
CDR3: CASSALAGGPRNEQFF

J: TRBJ1-1
size: .
D: .
V: TRBV29-1
DNA: TGCAGCGTTGATGACGGGGTGAACACTGAAGCTTTCTTT
CDR3: CSVDDGVNTEAFF

J: TRBJ1-4
size: many
D: TRBD1
V: TRBV5-1
DNA: TGCGCCAGCAGCCTGGACAGGGGCGCAACTAATGAAAAACTGTTTTTT
CDR3: CASSLDRGATNEKLFF

J: TRBJ1-4
size: .
D: TRBD1
V: TRBV12-3/TRBV12-4
DNA: TGTGCCAGCAGTTTGGGACAGGGGATTAATGAAAAACTGTTTTTT
CDR3: CASSLGQGINEKLFF

J: TRBJ2-4
size: few
D: .
V: TRBV4-1
DNA: TGCGCCAGCAGCCAAGCGCCGGGCCTTCTTCGACCCTGGGGCATTCAGTACTTC
CDR3: CASSQAPGLLRPWGIQYF